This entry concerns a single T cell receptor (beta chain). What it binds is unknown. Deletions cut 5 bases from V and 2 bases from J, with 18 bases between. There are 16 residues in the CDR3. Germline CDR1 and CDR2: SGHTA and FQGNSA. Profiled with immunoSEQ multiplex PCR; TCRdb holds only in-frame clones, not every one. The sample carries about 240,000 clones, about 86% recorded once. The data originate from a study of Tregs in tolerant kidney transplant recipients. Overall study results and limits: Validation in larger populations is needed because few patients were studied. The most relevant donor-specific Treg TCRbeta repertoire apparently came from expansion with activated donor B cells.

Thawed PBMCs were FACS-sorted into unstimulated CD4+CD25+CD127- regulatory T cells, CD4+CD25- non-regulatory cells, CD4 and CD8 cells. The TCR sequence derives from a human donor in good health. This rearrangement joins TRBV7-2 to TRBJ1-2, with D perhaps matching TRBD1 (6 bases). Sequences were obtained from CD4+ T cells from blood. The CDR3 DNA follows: TGTGCCAGCAGCCCCGATGACAGGAGACCCAACTATGGCTACACCTTC. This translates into CASSPDDRRPNYGYTF.